This record covers a single T cell receptor beta chain. The data are from a study of CD8 T cells in Susac syndrome. Per germline, CDR1 SQVTM and CDR2 ANQGSEA. V lost 6 bases and J lost 12, with 20 bases in between. The CDR3 is made up of 12 amino acids. cDNA came from roughly 0.53 to 1 ug RNA primed by random hexamers. Amplification of TCR beta CDR3 was carried out by immunoSEQ multiplex PCR, which covered 54 Vbeta and 13 Jbeta segments. MiXCR, run by TCRdb on the immunoSEQ multiplex PCR reads, gives a single entry per CDR3 protein. The sample carries some 110,000 distinct CDR3 sequences, around 94% recorded once.

This clonotype was obtained from a human donor in good health. The sequencing input was CD4+ T cells from PBMCs. The gene calls are TRBV29-1 and TRBJ1-2; tentatively, D is TRBD1 (5 bases). The CDR3 DNA reads as TGCAGCGTGGGGGGTCGGGAAAGCCGCAACACCTTC. It codes for CSVGGRESRNTF. Complete variable domain (other parts from reference TRBV29-1 and TRBJ1-2): SAVISQKPSRDICQRGTSLTIQCQVDSQVTMMFWYRQQPGQSLTLIATANQGSEATYESGFVIDKFPISRPNLTFSTLTVSNMSPEDSSIYLCSVGGRESRNTFGSGTRLTVV.